This is a list of T cell receptor beta chains from one sample in a study of PD-L1 blockade in urothelial cancer. TCRdb keeps only in-frame clones here, not all; method: immunoSEQ multiplex PCR. Of about 38,000 clones listed, 86% were seen once; the top ten hold 24%. Sequences were derived from PBMCs, sampled around atezolizumab (anti-PD-L1) treatment. These receptors originate from a man aged 55 to 70 with urothelial cancer. CDR3s include the opening cysteine and the closing phenylalanine or tryptophan. Each record gives: clone size, CDR3 length, D gene, J gene, V gene, CDR3 DNA, CDR3 protein. D genes are given only for firm matches. Clone size appears in some rows only: once, few, many, or a class for an expanded clone.

>NA|13|NA|TRBJ2-7|TRBV5-6
TGTGCCAGCAAAAGGCAGGGTATTCACGAGCAGTACTTC
CASKRQGIHEQYF
>NA|14|NA|TRBJ1-1|TRBV5-1
TGCGCCAGCAGCTCAATAGCGGGGTCCACTGAAGCTTTCTTT
CASSSIAGSTEAFF
>NA|12|NA|TRBJ2-5|TRBV6-5
TGTGCCAGCAGTGCCGGGTGGGGGGCCCAGTACTTC
CASSAGWGAQYF
>NA|14|TRBD2|TRBJ2-7|TRBV2
TGTGCCAGCAGTACGACTAGCGGGATGCACGAGCAGTACTTC
CASSTTSGMHEQYF
>NA|15|TRBD2|TRBJ2-5|TRBV7-2
TGTGCCAGCAGCTTAGCGTCGACTAGCGGGGAGACCCAGTACTTC
CASSLASTSGETQYF
>NA|17|NA|TRBJ2-2|TRBV7-2
TGTGCCAGCAGCTTATACGTTGGAGGGGACTACACCGGGGAGCTGTTTTTT
CASSLYVGGDYTGELFF
>NA|15|TRBD2|TRBJ2-2|TRBV10-2
TGCGCCAGCAGTGTCCGGGGGGAAATCACCGGGGAGCTGTTTTTT
CASSVRGEITGELFF
>NA|17|TRBD2|TRBJ2-1|TRBV7-9
TGTGCCAGCAGCTCGGGACTAGCGGGAGGTCGAGACAATGAGCAGTTCTTC
CASSSGLAGGRDNEQFF
>NA|14|NA|TRBJ2-2|TRBV2
TGTGCCAGACAGAGGGGGTGGAACACCGGGGAGCTGTTTTTT
CARQRGWNTGELFF
>NA|13|TRBD1|TRBJ1-1|TRBV7-2
TGTGCCAGCAGCTCCCGGGACAGGGGTGAAGCTTTCTTT
CASSSRDRGEAFF
>NA|18|NA|TRBJ1-4|TRBV30
TGTGCCTGGAGTCCCAGGGTGGGCACTTCTGCAACTAATGAAAAACTGTTTTTT
CAWSPRVGTSATNEKLFF
>NA|15|NA|TRBJ2-2|TRBV11-3
TGTGCCAGCAGAAGGGGGACAACGAACACCGGGGAGCTGTTTTTT
CASRRGTTNTGELFF
>NA|16|TRBD1|TRBJ1-6|TRBV18
TGTGCCAGCTCACAACCCCCGACAGGGGTGGTTTCACCCCTCCACTTT
CASSQPPTGVVSPLHF
>NA|15|TRBD1|TRBJ2-7|TRBV5-1
TGCGCCAGCAGCTTGGCGGACAGGGTCCCCTACGAGCAGTACTTC
CASSLADRVPYEQYF
>NA|16|NA|TRBJ1-5|TRBV19
TGTGCCAGTAGCATGAGAAGGGGGAAGGGCAATCAGCCCCAGCATTTT
CASSMRRGKGNQPQHF
>NA|16|TRBD1|TRBJ2-5|TRBV7-2
TGTGCCAGCAGCTTAGGACAGGGGAAAGGGCAAGAGACCCAGTACTTC
CASSLGQGKGQETQYF
>once|13|NA|TRBJ1-1|TRBV7-2
TGTGCCAGCAGCTCCGTCAGGGGATTCCAAGCTTTCTTT
CASSSVRGFQAFF
>NA|15|NA|TRBJ1-2|TRBV11-2
TGTGCCGGGAGCCCAATCCGGAGTCGAGTTAGTGGCTACACCTTC
CAGSPIRSRVSGYTF
>once|16|NA|TRBJ1-1|TRBV27
TGTGCCAGCACACCGGGAGGGGGGGAGCCGAACACTGAAGCTTTCTTT
CASTPGGGEPNTEAFF
>NA|14|TRBD1|TRBJ2-5|TRBV4-1
TGCGCCAGCAGCCAAAGGGACAGACTAGAGACCCAGTACTTC
CASSQRDRLETQYF
>NA|14|TRBD1|TRBJ1-4|TRBV30
TGTGCCTGGAGTCCGACAGGGGTAGGCGAAAAACTGTTTTTT
CAWSPTGVGEKLFF
>NA|15|TRBD1|TRBJ1-5|TRBV5-5
TGTGCCAGCAGCTTGGTAGGGGGCGGAGGTCAGCCCCAGCATTTT
CASSLVGGGGQPQHF
>NA|13|NA|TRBJ2-3|TRBV7-7
TGTGCTAGCAGCCTCGGGGGCACAGATACGCAGTATTTT
CASSLGGTDTQYF
>NA|15|NA|TRBJ2-1|TRBV7-8
TGTGCCAGCAGCCCCTGGGGCCCCCTCGGGAATGAGCAGTTCTTC
CASSPWGPLGNEQFF
>NA|15|NA|TRBJ2-2|TRBV30
TGTGCCTGGATGGGGAGAACAAGACAGGCCGGGGAGCTGTTTTTT
CAWMGRTRQAGELFF